The rows below give T cell receptor beta chains drawn from one sample of a study of molecular identifiers for immune sequencing clone quantification. From the PCR reads, TCRdb called clonotypes with MiXCR, one entry per CDR3 protein. Among around 470,000 distinct CDR3 sequences listed, about 25% were seen once. Sequences were obtained from naive CD8+ T cells from blood, with Jurkat cell RNA spiked in. These receptors originate from a human donor in good health. Some libraries in this study had Jurkat cell RNA spiked in. The CDR3 runs from the conserved cysteine through the conserved F or W. D genes are given only for firm matches. The size entry is marked missing in some rows and otherwise reads once, few, many or a size class.

TRBJ1-4,once,TRBV30,TRBD1,TGTGCCTGGAGTGTACTGTTGGACAGGAATGAAAAACCGTTTTTT,CAWSVLLDRNEKPFF
TRBJ2-1,-,TRBV7-9,-,TGTGCCAGCAGCTTTCCCATCATAGCGGAAACCTACAATGAGCAGTTCTTC,CASSFPIIAETYNEQFF
TRBJ1-1,-,TRBV19,-,TGTGCCAGTAGTATGTACGGCCCTTTGGACGCTGAAGCTTTCTTT,CASSMYGPLDAEAFF
TRBJ2-7,many,TRBV7-2,-,TGTGCCAGCAGCTTAGGAGTCGGGCTTTCCTACGAGCAGTACTTC,CASSLGVGLSYEQYF
TRBJ2-1,once,TRBV12-5,TRBD1,TGTGCTAGTGGCCTCGACAGGGCGGCGGGCAATCCTTACAATGAGCAGTTCTTC,CASGLDRAAGNPYNEQFF
TRBJ1-2,few,TRBV12-3/TRBV12-4,TRBD1,TGTGCCAGCAGTGCAGGGGGAGGCTATGGCTACACCTTC,CASSAGGGYGYTF
TRBJ2-7,-,TRBV30,-,TGTGCCTGGAGTGTAGGACCACGGGCCTACGAGCAGTACTTC,CAWSVGPRAYEQYF
TRBJ2-7,-,TRBV4-1,-,TGCGCCAGCAGCCAAGTTCAGGGACTCTACGAGCAGTACTTC,CASSQVQGLYEQYF
TRBJ1-2,few,TRBV7-6,-,TGTGCCAGCAGCCCGAGTTCTAACTATGGCTACACCTTC,CASSPSSNYGYTF
TRBJ2-2,few,TRBV11-2,TRBD2,TGTGCCAGCAGCTTAGATCCAGCGGGGACGAACACCGGGGAGCTGTTTTTT,CASSLDPAGTNTGELFF
TRBJ1-1,-,TRBV19,-,TGTGCCAGTAGTATGGAGGGGCGAACTGAAGCTTTCTTT,CASSMEGRTEAFF
TRBJ1-1,many,TRBV27,-,TGTGCCAGCAGTTTATCGCGCACAAACACTGAAGCTTTCTTT,CASSLSRTNTEAFF
TRBJ2-1,few,TRBV7-9,TRBD2,TGTGCCAGCAGCCAACTAGCGGTAAATTACAATGAGCAGTTCTTC,CASSQLAVNYNEQFF
TRBJ1-1,-,TRBV6-1,-,TGTGCCAGCAGTGCGGCCGACGAGAACACTGAAGCTTTCTTT,CASSAADENTEAFF
TRBJ2-3,few,TRBV27,-,TGTGCCAGCAGTTACCAGTTGGGCGACACAGATACGCAGTATTTT,CASSYQLGDTDTQYF
TRBJ2-6,-,TRBV20-1,TRBD1,TGCAGTGCTAGAGGAGGGACAGCTCGCTCTGGGGCCAACGTCCTGACTTTC,CSARGGTARSGANVLTF
TRBJ1-4,few,TRBV5-4,-,TGTGCCAGCAGCATCCATGGACAACCAACAAATGAAAAACTGTTTTTT,CASSIHGQPTNEKLFF
TRBJ1-6,few,TRBV4-3,-,TGCGCCAGCAGCCAAGAGGGTCCGGACAGATATTTTAATTCACCCCTCCACTTT,CASSQEGPDRYFNSPLHF
TRBJ2-2,few,TRBV19,-,TGTGCCAGTAGTATACCCGGAAGGGGCACCGGGGAGCTGTTTTTT,CASSIPGRGTGELFF
TRBJ1-1,many,TRBV6-2/TRBV6-3,-,TGTGCCAGCAGTTTTGTCCAGAACACTGAAGCTTTCTTT,CASSFVQNTEAFF
TRBJ1-5,few,TRBV12-5,TRBD1,TGTGCTAGTGGACTCCCAGGGGGGACCCAGCCCCAGCATTTT,CASGLPGGTQPQHF
TRBJ1-1,few,TRBV7-9,TRBD1,TGTGCCAGCAGCTTGGACAGGGCGACCACTGAAGCTTTCTTT,CASSLDRATTEAFF
TRBJ2-2,few,TRBV6-5,-,TGTGCCAGCAGTTACACGAGGGGGATGGCGCCCCGCACCGGGGAGCTGTTTTTT,CASSYTRGMAPRTGELFF
TRBJ1-5,many,TRBV16,-,TGTGCCAGCAGCCACACACATAGCAATCAGCCCCAGCATTTT,CASSHTHSNQPQHF
TRBJ1-1,many,TRBV24-1,TRBD1,TGTGCCACCAGTGCAAGCGGACAGGGGGCCAAAACTGAAGCTTTCTTT,CATSASGQGAKTEAFF
TRBJ1-4,few,TRBV7-9,-,TGTGCCAGCAGCTTAGTAGACGGTAATGAAAAACTGTTTTTT,CASSLVDGNEKLFF
TRBJ1-2,few,TRBV21-1,-,TGTGCCCGAACGAAGGCGGAGGCCTATGGCTACACCTTC,CARTKAEAYGYTF
TRBJ2-6,many,TRBV18,TRBD1,TGTGCCAGCACTCGGGACAGCCACTCTGGGGCCAACGTCCTGACTTTC,CASTRDSHSGANVLTF
TRBJ1-1,few,TRBV7-9,-,TGTGCCAGCAGCTTACCAGTGGCGAACACTGAAGCTTTCTTT,CASSLPVANTEAFF
TRBJ1-2,-,TRBV2,-,TGTGCCAGCAGTGAAATGGACAGCCTTAACTATGGCTACACCTTC,CASSEMDSLNYGYTF
TRBJ2-2,-,TRBV30,-,TGTACCTGGAAGAAGACTCCTAGCGTCCCGGAGCTGTTTTTT,CTWKKTPSVPELFF
TRBJ2-7,-,TRBV19,TRBD2,TGTGCCACCAGCGGGGGGGCCTACGAGCAGTACTTC,CATSGGAYEQYF
TRBJ1-1,many,TRBV7-9,-,TGTGCCAGCAGCTTAGTGGGACCTCCCATGAACACTGAAGCTTTCTTT,CASSLVGPPMNTEAFF